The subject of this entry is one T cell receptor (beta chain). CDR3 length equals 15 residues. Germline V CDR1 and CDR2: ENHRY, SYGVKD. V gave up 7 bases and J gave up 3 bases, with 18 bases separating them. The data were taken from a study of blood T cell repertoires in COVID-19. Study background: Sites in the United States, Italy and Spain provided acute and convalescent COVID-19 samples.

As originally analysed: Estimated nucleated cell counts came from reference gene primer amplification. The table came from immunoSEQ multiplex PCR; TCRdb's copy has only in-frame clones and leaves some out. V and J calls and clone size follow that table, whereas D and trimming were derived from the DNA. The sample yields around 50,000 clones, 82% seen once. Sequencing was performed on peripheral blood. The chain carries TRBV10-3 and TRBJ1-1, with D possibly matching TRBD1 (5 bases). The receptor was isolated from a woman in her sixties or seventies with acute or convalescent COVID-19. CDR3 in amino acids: CAIKGDRGEDTEAFF. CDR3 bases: TGTGCCATCAAAGGGGACCGGGGGGAGGACACTGAAGCTTTCTTT.